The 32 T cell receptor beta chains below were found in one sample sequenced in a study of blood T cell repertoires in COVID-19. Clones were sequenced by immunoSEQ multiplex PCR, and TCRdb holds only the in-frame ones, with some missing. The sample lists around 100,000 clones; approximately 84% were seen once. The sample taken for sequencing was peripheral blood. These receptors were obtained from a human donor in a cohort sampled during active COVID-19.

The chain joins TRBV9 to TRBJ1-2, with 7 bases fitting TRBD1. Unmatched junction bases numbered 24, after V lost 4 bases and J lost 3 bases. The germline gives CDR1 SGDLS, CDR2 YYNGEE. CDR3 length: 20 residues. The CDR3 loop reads CASSPPRVVSDRVKDYGYTF. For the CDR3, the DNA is TGTGCCAGCAGCCCACCGAGGGTTGTCAGTGACAGGGTAAAGGACTATGGCTACACCTTC.

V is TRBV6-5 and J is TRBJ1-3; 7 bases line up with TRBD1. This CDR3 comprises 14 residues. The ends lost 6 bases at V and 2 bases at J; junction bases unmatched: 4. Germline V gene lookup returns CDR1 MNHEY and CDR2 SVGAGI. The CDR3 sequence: CASSSGQAGNTIYF. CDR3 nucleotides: TGTGCCAGCAGCTCCGGACAGGCTGGAAACACCATATATTTT.

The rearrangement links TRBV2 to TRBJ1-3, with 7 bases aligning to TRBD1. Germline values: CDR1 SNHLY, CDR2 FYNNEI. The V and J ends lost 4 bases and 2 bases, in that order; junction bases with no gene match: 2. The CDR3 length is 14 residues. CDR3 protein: CASSVGTAGNTIYF. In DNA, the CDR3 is TGTGCCAGCAGTGTTGGGACAGCTGGAAACACCATATATTTT.

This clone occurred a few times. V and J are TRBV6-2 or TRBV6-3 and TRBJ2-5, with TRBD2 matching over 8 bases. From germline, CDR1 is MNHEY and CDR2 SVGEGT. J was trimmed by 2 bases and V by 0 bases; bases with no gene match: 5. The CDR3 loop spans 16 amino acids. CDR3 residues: CASSYSPGTSQETQYF. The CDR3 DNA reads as TGTGCCAGCAGTTACTCACCGGGGACTAGTCAAGAGACCCAGTACTTC.

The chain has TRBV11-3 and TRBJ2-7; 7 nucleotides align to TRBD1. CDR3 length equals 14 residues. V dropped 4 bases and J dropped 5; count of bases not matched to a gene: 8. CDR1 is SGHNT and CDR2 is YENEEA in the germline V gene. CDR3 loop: CASSSDRSTNEQYF. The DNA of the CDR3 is TGTGCCAGCAGCTCGGACAGGTCTACGAACGAGCAGTACTTC.

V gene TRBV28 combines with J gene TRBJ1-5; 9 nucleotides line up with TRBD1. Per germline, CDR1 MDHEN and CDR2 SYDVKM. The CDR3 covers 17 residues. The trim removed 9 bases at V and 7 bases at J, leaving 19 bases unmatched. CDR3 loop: CASSLPRTGVLIQPQHF. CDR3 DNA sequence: TGTGCCAGTTCCCTCCCCCGGACAGGGGTCCTTATACAGCCCCAGCATTTT.

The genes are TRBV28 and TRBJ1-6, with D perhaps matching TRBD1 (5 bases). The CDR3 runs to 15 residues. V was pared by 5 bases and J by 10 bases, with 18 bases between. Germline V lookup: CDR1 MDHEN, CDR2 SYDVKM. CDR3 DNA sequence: TGTGCCAGCAGTCGGGGGGTATTTAGTATGTCACCCCTCCACTTT. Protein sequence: CASSRGVFSMSPLHF.

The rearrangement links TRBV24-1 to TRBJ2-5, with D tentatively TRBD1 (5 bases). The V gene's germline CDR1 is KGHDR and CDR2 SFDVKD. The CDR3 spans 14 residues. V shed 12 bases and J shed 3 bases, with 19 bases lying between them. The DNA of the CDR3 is TGTGCCCCCCGCACCGCCTCAGGGAAAGAGACCCAGTACTTC. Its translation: CAPRTASGKETQYF.

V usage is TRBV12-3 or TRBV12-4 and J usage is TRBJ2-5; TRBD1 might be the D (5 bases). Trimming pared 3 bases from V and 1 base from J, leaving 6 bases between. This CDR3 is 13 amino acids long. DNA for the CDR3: TGTGCCAGCAGTTTGACAGCCCAAGAGACCCAGTACTTC. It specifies CASSLTAQETQYF.

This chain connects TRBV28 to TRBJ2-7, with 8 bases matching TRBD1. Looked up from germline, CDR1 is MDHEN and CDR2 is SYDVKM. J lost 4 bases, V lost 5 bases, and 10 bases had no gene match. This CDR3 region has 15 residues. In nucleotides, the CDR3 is TGTGCCAGCAGTGAGATGACAGGGGAGAGGTACGAGCAGTACTTC. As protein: CASSEMTGERYEQYF.

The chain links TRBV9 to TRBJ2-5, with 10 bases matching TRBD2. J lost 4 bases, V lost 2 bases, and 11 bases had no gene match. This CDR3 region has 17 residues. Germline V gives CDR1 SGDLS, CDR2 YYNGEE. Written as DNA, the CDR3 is TGTGCCAGCAGCGTGCATGGCTCGAGCGGGGGGGTAGAGACCCAGTACTTC. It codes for CASSVHGSSGGVETQYF.

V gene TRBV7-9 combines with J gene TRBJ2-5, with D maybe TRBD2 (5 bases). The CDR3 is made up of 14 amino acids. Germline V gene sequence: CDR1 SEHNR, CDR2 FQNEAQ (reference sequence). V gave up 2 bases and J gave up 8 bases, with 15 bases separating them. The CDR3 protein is CASSLTAPGKTQYF. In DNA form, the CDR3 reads TGTGCCAGCAGCTTAACAGCCCCCGGGAAAACCCAGTACTTC.

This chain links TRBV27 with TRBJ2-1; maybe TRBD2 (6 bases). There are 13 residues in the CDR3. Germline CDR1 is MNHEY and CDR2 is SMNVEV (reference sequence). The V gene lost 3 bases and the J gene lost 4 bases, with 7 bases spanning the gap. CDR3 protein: CASSFGGYNEQFF. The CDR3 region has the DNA TGTGCCAGCAGTTTCGGGGGTTACAATGAGCAGTTCTTC.

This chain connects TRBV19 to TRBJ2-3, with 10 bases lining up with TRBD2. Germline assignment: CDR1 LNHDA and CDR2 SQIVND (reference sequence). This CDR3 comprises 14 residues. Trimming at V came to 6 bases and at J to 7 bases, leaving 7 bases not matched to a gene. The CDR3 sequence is CASRGAGGPNTQYF. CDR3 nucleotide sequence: TGTGCCAGTAGAGGAGCGGGGGGGCCAAATACGCAGTATTTT.

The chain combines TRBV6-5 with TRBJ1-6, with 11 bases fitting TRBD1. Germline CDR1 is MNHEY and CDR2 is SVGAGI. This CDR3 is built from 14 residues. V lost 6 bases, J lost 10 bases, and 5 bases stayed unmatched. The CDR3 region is CASSRTGGESPLHF. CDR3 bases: TGTGCCAGCAGCAGGACAGGGGGCGAATCACCCCTCCACTTT.

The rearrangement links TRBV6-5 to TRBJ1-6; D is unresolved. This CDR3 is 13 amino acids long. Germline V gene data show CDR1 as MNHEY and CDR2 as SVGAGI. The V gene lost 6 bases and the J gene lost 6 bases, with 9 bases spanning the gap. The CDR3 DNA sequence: TGTGCCAGCAGACAGAAGAGTAATTCACCCCTCCACTTT. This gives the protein CASRQKSNSPLHF.

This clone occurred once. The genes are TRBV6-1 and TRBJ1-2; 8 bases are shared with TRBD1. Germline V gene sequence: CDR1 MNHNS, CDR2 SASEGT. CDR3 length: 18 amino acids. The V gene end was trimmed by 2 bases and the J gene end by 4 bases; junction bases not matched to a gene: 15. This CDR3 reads CASSEIISATGGTYGYTF. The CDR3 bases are TGTGCCAGCAGTGAAATAATTAGCGCTACAGGGGGGACCTATGGCTACACCTTC.

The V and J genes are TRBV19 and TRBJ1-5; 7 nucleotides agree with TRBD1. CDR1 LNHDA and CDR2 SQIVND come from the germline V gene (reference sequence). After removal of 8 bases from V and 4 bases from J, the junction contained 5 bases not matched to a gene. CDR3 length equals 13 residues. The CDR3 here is CASGPGGNQPQHF. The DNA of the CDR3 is TGTGCCAGTGGACCAGGGGGAAATCAGCCCCAGCATTTT.

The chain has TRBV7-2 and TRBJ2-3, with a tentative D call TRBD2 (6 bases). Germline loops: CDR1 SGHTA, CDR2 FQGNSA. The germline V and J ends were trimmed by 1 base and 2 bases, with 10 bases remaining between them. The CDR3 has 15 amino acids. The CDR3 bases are TGTGCCAGCAGCTTAGTGGGGGACTTCACAGATACGCAGTATTTT. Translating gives CASSLVGDFTDTQYF.

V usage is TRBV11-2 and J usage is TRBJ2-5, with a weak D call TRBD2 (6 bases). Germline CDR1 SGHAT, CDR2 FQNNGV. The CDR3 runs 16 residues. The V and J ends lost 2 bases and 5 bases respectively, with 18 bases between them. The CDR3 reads CASSLPASEGGETQYF. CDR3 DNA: TGTGCCAGCAGCTTACCCGCTAGCGAGGGAGGTGAGACCCAGTACTTC. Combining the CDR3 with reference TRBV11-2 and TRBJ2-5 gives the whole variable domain EAGVAQSPRYKIIEKRQSVAFWCNPISGHATLYWYQQILGQGPKLLIQFQNNGVVDDSQLPKDRFSAERLKGVDSTLKIQPAKLEDSAVYLCASSLPASEGGETQYFGPGTRLLVL.

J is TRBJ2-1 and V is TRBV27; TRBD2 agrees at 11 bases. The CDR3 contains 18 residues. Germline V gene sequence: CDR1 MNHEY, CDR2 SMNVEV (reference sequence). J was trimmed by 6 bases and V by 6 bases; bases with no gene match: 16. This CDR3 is CASRVLTSGSRSVNEQFF. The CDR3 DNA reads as TGTGCCAGCAGGGTTCTAACTAGCGGGAGTCGGTCGGTCAATGAGCAGTTCTTC.

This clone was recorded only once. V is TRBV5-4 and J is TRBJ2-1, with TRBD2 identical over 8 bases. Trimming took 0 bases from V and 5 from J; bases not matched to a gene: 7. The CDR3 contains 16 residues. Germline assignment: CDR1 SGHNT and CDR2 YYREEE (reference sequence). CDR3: CASSLEKGLVHNEQFF. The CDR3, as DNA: TGTGCCAGCAGCTTGGAAAAGGGACTAGTCCACAATGAGCAGTTCTTC.

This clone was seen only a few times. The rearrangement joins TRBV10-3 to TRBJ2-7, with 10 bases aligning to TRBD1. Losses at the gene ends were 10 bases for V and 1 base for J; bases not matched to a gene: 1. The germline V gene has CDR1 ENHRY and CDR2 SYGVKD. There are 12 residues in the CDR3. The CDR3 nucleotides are TGTGCCACGGGACAGGGGTCCTACGAGCAGTACTTC. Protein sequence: CATGQGSYEQYF.

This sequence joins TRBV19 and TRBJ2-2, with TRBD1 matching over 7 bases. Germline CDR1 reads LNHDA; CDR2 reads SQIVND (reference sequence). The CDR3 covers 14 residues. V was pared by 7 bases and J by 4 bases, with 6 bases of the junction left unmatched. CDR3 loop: CASTIWDSTGELFF. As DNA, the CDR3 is TGTGCCAGTACGATTTGGGACAGCACCGGGGAGCTGTTTTTT.

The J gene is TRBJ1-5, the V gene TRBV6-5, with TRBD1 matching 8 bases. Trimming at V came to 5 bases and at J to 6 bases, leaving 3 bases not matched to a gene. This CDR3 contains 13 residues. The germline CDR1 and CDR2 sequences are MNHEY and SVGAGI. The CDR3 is CASSPQGAQPQHF. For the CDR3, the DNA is TGTGCCAGCAGTCCGCAGGGGGCTCAGCCCCAGCATTTT.

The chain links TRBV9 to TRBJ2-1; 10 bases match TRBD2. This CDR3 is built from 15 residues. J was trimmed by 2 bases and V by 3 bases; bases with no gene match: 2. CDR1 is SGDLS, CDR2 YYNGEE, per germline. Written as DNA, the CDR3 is TGTGCCAGCAGCGGAAGCGGGGGGGCCTACAATGAGCAGTTCTTC. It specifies CASSGSGGAYNEQFF.

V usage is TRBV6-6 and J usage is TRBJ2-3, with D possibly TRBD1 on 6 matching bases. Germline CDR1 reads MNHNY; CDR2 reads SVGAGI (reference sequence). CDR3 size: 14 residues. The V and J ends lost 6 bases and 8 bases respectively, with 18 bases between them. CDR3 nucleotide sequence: TGTGCCAGCAGACCACCTACGACAGGACCTACGCAGTATTTT. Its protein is CASRPPTTGPTQYF.

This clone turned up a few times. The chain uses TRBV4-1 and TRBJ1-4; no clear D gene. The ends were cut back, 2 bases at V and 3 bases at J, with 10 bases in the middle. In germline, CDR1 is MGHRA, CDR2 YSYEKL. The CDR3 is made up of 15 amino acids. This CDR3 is CASSQTHLSNEKLFF. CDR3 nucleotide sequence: TGCGCCAGCAGCCAAACCCACCTATCTAATGAAAAACTGTTTTTT.

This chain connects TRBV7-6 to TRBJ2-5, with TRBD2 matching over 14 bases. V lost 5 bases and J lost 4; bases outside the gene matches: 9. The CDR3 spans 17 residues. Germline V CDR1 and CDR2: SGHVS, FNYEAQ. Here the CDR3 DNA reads TGTGCCAGCAGCGCGACTAGCGGGAGGGCCCCAGGAGAGACCCAGTACTTC. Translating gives CASSATSGRAPGETQYF.

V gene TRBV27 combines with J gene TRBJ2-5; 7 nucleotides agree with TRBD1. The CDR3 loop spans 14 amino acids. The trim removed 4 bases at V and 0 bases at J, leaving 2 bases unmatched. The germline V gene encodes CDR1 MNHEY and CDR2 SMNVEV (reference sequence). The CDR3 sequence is CASSSTGYQETQYF. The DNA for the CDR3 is TGTGCCAGCAGTTCGACAGGGTACCAAGAGACCCAGTACTTC.

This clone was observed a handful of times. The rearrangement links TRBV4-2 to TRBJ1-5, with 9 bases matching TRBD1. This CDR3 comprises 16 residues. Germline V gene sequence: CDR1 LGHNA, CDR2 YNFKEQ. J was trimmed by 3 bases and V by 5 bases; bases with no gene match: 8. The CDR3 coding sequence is TGTGCCAGCAGCATAAAACAGGGGGCCTCCAATCAGCCCCAGCATTTT. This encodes CASSIKQGASNQPQHF.

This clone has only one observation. The CDR3 reads CASSLTSGKTHEQYF. In nucleotides, the CDR3 is TGTGCCAGTAGTCTGACTAGCGGGAAGACACACGAGCAGTACTTC. The chain carries TRBV19 and TRBJ2-7, with 11 bases lining up with TRBD2. V dropped 5 bases and J dropped 5; count of bases not matched to a gene: 8. This CDR3 region has 15 residues. The germline V gene has CDR1 LNHDA and CDR2 SQIVND (reference sequence). Supplemented by reference TRBV19 and TRBJ2-7, the full variable domain reads DGGITQSPKYLFRKEGQNVTLSCEQNLNHDAMYWYRQDPGQGLRLIYYSQIVNDFQKGDIAEGYSVSREKKESFPLTVTSAQKNPTAFYLCASSLTSGKTHEQYFGPGTRLTVT.